This TCR beta chain was recovered during a study of regulatory T cells in long-lasting Graves disease. Time point noted: newly diagnosed GD, antithyroid drugs for less than 3 months. Construction of the TCR library relied on RNA isolated from PBMCs. Arm-PCR of CDR3 regions and iRepertoire HTBI primers were the basis on which TCR beta libraries were built. MiXCR, run by TCRdb on the multiplex PCR reads, gives a single entry per CDR3 protein. This sample has 370,000 or so distinct CDR3 sequences, with 15% to 20% found just once. Trimming cost V 3 bases and J 4 bases, with 22 bases left between them. In germline, CDR1 is MDHEN, CDR2 SYDVKM. The CDR3 sequence is 18 residues long. This clonotype was seen only a few times. The target antigen is unknown. Study conclusions and caveats: Newly diagnosed Graves' patients had higher TCR diversity than persistent ones.

These data also featured in a second study, about T cells in Graves' hyperthyroidism and ophthalmopathy. Per that paper: Most clonotypes expanded in the thyroid (above 0.001) were also present in blood.

The source was peripheral blood mononuclear cells (PBMCs), collected at new diagnosis, from a patient treated with antithyroid drugs. This TCR was sampled from a woman under 30 with Graves disease. The rearrangement links TRBV28 to TRBJ1-3; the D gene is possibly TRBD1 (6 bases). The CDR3 DNA follows: TGTGCCAGCAGTTTTTTTGGGCGGGGGCCTTTTTCGGGAAACACCATATATTTT. As protein: CASSFFGRGPFSGNTIYF.